The 20 T cell receptor beta chains below come from one sample, sequenced in a study of T cell responses to AZD1222 COVID-19 vaccine. The repertoire was sequenced with immunoSEQ multiplex PCR; TCRdb's copy has only in-frame clones and lacks some. Of approximately 67,000 clones listed, roughly 88% are singletons. This sample comprised peripheral blood, obtained on day 0 of AZD1222 vaccination. The receptors stem from an adult in good health.

The V gene is TRBV29-1, the J gene TRBJ2-2; D is ambiguous. CDR1 is SQVTM and CDR2 is ANQGSEA in the germline V gene. The CDR3 is 13 amino acids. Trimming left V 0 bases short and J 5 bases short, with 7 bases between. CDR3 protein: CSVEDLWTGELFF. In nucleotides, the CDR3 is TGCAGCGTTGAAGATCTGTGGACCGGGGAGCTGTTTTTT.

The DNA of the CDR3 is TGTGCCAGCAGACCAGGGGGTAGCTATGGCTACACCTTC. The encoded protein is CASRPGGSYGYTF. The chain recombines TRBV12-3 or TRBV12-4 with TRBJ1-2; TRBD1 aligns across 7 bases. This CDR3 region has 13 residues. With V trimmed by 6 bases and J by 4 bases, 5 bases remained unmatched.

The chain has TRBV7-2 and TRBJ1-5; D is uncertain. V was clipped by 5 bases and J by 0 bases, with 11 bases between them. The germline V gene encodes CDR1 SGHTA and CDR2 FQGNSA. This CDR3 has 15 amino acids. The CDR3 reads CASSASRYSNQPQHF. The CDR3 nucleotides are TGTGCCAGCAGCGCATCCAGATATAGCAATCAGCCCCAGCATTTT.

V usage is TRBV2 and J usage is TRBJ2-7; D may be TRBD1 or TRBD2 (5 bases each). The CDR3 spans 15 residues. V was clipped by 6 bases and J by 0 bases, with 15 bases between them. Germline CDR1 is SNHLY and CDR2 is FYNNEI. The CDR3 DNA reads TGTGCCAGCAGGGTGGGGACCTCCAACTCCTACGAGCAGTACTTC. Translating gives CASRVGTSNSYEQYF.

This chain uses TRBV19 with TRBJ2-7; TRBD1 aligns across 9 bases. CDR3 length: 14 residues. The ends lost 2 bases at V and 3 bases at J; junction bases unmatched: 2. CDR1 is LNHDA and CDR2 is SQIVND in the germline V gene (reference sequence). The CDR3 bases are TGTGCCAGTAGTATACGGGGACAGGGCTACGAGCAGTACTTC. It specifies CASSIRGQGYEQYF.

The V call is TRBV3-1 (or the pseudogene TRBV3-2), the J call TRBJ2-6; 7 nucleotides line up with TRBD1. The CDR3 has 18 amino acids. After removal of 4 bases from V and 3 bases from J, the junction contained 12 bases not matched to a gene. Germline CDR1 and CDR2: LGHDT and YNNKEL (reference sequence). The CDR3 DNA reads as TGTGCCAGCAGCCTCCCGGGACAGATGCATAGTGGGGCCAACGTCCTGACTTTC. It is translated as CASSLPGQMHSGANVLTF.

This rearrangement joins TRBV7-9 to TRBJ1-2, with D unclear. This CDR3 contains 14 residues. The germline V gene has CDR1 SEHNR and CDR2 FQNEAQ (reference sequence). V was trimmed by 0 bases and J by 5 bases, leaving 10 bases between them. CDR3 loop: CASSLAYRGYGYTF. CDR3 DNA sequence: TGTGCCAGCAGCTTAGCGTACAGAGGGTATGGCTACACCTTC.

The gene calls are TRBV27 and TRBJ1-4, with TRBD1 matching 11 bases. The CDR3 runs to 17 residues. Trimming took 5 bases from V and 6 from J; bases not matched to a gene: 11. The germline CDR1 and CDR2 sequences are MNHEY and SMNVEV (reference sequence). CDR3 loop: CASSDRLRTGGYEKLFF. The DNA of the CDR3 is TGTGCCAGCAGTGACCGTCTACGGACAGGGGGCTATGAAAAACTGTTTTTT.

The CDR3 DNA reads TGTGCCAGCAGCGCCGGGACAGGGGGTTTTTACTACACCTTC. Amino acid sequence: CASSAGTGGFYYTF. V gene TRBV7-8 combines with J gene TRBJ1-2, with TRBD1 matching 11 bases. Germline V CDR1 and CDR2: SGHVS, FQNEAQ. The CDR3 is made up of 14 amino acids. Trimming cost V 5 bases and J 10 bases; bases outside gene matches: 9.

The chain couples TRBV25-1 to TRBJ1-1; D is unclear. Trimming cost V 4 bases and J 0 bases, with 6 bases left between them. CDR3 length: 13 amino acids. Germline CDR1 MGHDK, CDR2 SYGVNS. CDR3 protein: CASSVAVNTEAFF. The DNA of the CDR3 is TGTGCCAGCAGTGTGGCAGTGAACACTGAAGCTTTCTTT.

In its sample, this clone was seen once. The CDR3 DNA reads TGTGCCAGCAGTGAGCGGACTAGAATCGATGAGCAGTTCTTC. Translation gives CASSERTRIDEQFF. The chain recombines TRBV25-1 with TRBJ2-1; 7 bases align to TRBD2. Germline CDR1 reads MGHDK; CDR2 reads SYGVNS. The CDR3 has 14 residues. V trimming: 3 bases; J trimming: 8 bases; junction bases outside the gene matches: 7.

This chain joins TRBV12-3 or TRBV12-4 and TRBJ1-2; TRBD1 might be the D (5 bases). This CDR3 comprises 11 residues. The V end lost 3 bases, the J end lost 7 bases, and 6 bases lay between the germline ends. Written as DNA, the CDR3 is TGTGCCAGCAGTTTGGGGCTTGGCTACACCTTC. Protein: CASSLGLGYTF.

This chain connects TRBV5-1 to TRBJ2-3; D perhaps matches TRBD2 (5 bases). V lost 4 bases and J lost 1, with 19 bases in between. Germline CDR1 SGHRS, CDR2 YFSETQ. CDR3 length: 17 residues. CDR3 loop: CASSRPFGKGGTDTQYF. The CDR3 bases are TGCGCCAGCAGCCGCCCTTTTGGCAAGGGAGGCACAGATACGCAGTATTTT.

CDR3 coding DNA: TGTGCCAGCAGTGTTAGAGGGGGCAATCAGCCCCAGCATTTT. It is translated as CASSVRGGNQPQHF. The rearrangement joins TRBV2 to TRBJ1-5; a possible D gene is TRBD1 (5 bases). The CDR3 contains 14 residues. CDR1 and CDR2 from the germline V gene are SNHLY and FYNNEI. Trimming left V 4 bases short and J 2 bases short, with 9 bases between.

This sequence joins TRBV28 and TRBJ2-4; D not certain. This CDR3 spans 14 amino acids. Germline CDR1 is MDHEN and CDR2 is SYDVKM. V was clipped by 7 bases and J by 6 bases, with 16 bases between them. The CDR3 loop is CASITTAVPNIQYF. The CDR3, as DNA: TGTGCCAGCATTACGACCGCAGTACCAAACATTCAGTACTTC.

The chain carries TRBV5-4 and TRBJ1-1; D is perhaps TRBD1 (5 bases). The V and J ends lost 4 bases and 0 bases respectively, with 10 bases between them. There are 14 residues in the CDR3. In germline, CDR1 is SGHNT, CDR2 YYREEE (reference sequence). CDR3 sequence reads: CASSLTVMNTEAFF. CDR3 sequence (DNA): TGTGCCAGCAGCCTGACAGTTATGAACACTGAAGCTTTCTTT.

V gene TRBV28 combines with J gene TRBJ2-5; TRBD1 matches 10 bases. Unmatched junction bases numbered 7, after V lost 6 bases and J lost 3 bases. The CDR3 loop spans 15 amino acids. The germline CDR1 and CDR2 sequences are MDHEN and SYDVKM. The CDR3 nucleotides read TGTGCCAGCAGCCCCGGACAGGGGGGGAAAGAGACCCAGTACTTC. It codes for CASSPGQGGKETQYF.

The V and J genes are TRBV5-4 and TRBJ2-2; D might be TRBD1 or TRBD2, each matching 5 bases. The CDR3 spans 14 residues. Trimming shortened V by 2 bases and J by 6 bases, and 11 bases separated the two germline ends. Germline V gene sequence: CDR1 SGHNT, CDR2 YYREEE (reference sequence). The CDR3 spells CASSFNRGAGELFF. The CDR3 DNA follows: TGTGCCAGCAGCTTTAACCGAGGGGCCGGGGAGCTGTTTTTT.

CDR3 nucleotides: TGTGCCAGCCTGGCTTTGAGCGATAATTCACCCCTCCACTTT. Translating gives CASLALSDNSPLHF. The chain links TRBV6-5 to TRBJ1-6; D unclear. The germline V and J ends were trimmed by 8 bases and 5 bases, with 13 bases remaining between them. This CDR3 comprises 14 residues. Germline V lookup: CDR1 MNHEY, CDR2 SVGAGI.

The gene calls are TRBV5-1 and TRBJ2-2; possible D gene TRBD2, 5 bases. The CDR3 contains 15 residues. The germline V and J ends were trimmed by 4 bases and 2 bases, with 12 bases remaining between them. From germline, CDR1 is SGHRS and CDR2 YFSETQ. In nucleotides, the CDR3 is TGCGCCAGCAGCCCCTCCCGGGGAAACACCGGGGAGCTGTTTTTT. Amino acid sequence: CASSPSRGNTGELFF. The full variable domain, completed using reference TRBV5-1 and TRBJ2-2, is KAGVTQTPRYLIKTRGQQVTLSCSPISGHRSVSWYQQTPGQGLQFLFEYFSETQRNKGNFPGRFSGRQFSNSRSEMNVSTLELGDSALYLCASSPSRGNTGELFFGEGSRLTVL.